Each of the 23 T cell receptor beta chains below was sequenced from the same sample in a study of blood T cell repertoires in COVID-19 (dated by TCRdb to 2020 to 2021). The library was prepared using the immunoSEQ multiplex PCR assay. TCRdb holds this immuneACCESS table with in-frame rearrangements only. Some clones are missing; in checked studies, unresolved V genes explain under half, and the rest has no known cause. In this sample the table shows more than 200,000 clones, around nine tenths of which occur a single time. The ten largest clones represent 2% to 2.5% of the sample. The sample taken for sequencing was peripheral blood. The receptors were gathered from a woman in her forties who had recovered from COVID-19.

V and J are TRBV7-8 and TRBJ2-1; 8 nucleotides match TRBD2. Looked up from germline, CDR1 is SGHVS and CDR2 is FQNEAQ. CDR3 length equals 16 residues. V trimming: 5 bases; J trimming: 8 bases; junction bases outside the gene matches: 14. The CDR3: CASSPPVAGTIHEQFF. The CDR3 DNA sequence: TGTGCCAGCAGCCCGCCGGTAGCGGGGACGATCCATGAGCAGTTCTTC.

This rearrangement joins TRBV12-3 or TRBV12-4 to TRBJ2-7; D gene unclear. This CDR3 has 12 amino acids. The V end was cut by 5 bases, the J end by 6 bases, with 11 bases between. This CDR3 is CASSPLGLEQYF. CDR3 sequence (DNA): TGTGCCAGCAGTCCACTGGGCCTCGAGCAGTACTTC.

This clone has a single count. The chain has TRBV19 and TRBJ1-3, with a possible D match to TRBD1 (5 bases). Germline lookup yields CDR1 LNHDA and CDR2 SQIVND (reference sequence). The CDR3 runs 14 residues. Trimming removed 3 bases from V and 5 bases from J, with 11 bases in between. The CDR3 coding sequence is TGTGCCAGTAGTATTGGGGCAGAGAGAAACACCATATATTTT. Amino acid sequence: CASSIGAERNTIYF.

The rearrangement joins TRBV5-6 to TRBJ2-3, with 9 bases identical to TRBD1. CDR1 and CDR2 (germline): SGHDT, YYEEEE. V lost 2 bases to trimming and J lost 4 bases; unmatched junction nucleotides: 2. The length of the CDR3 is 14 residues. The CDR3 DNA sequence: TGTGCCAGCAGCTTCGGACAGGGGTCAGATACGCAGTATTTT. Protein product: CASSFGQGSDTQYF.

The rearrangement joins TRBV6-1 to TRBJ2-2; D remains unclear. The germline CDR1 and CDR2 sequences are MNHNS and SASEGT. The CDR3 is 18 amino acids. The V end was cut by 0 bases, the J end by 4 bases, with 18 bases between. The CDR3 region has the DNA TGTGCCAGCAGTGAAGCGCTAGTAGCCGCCGTTTCCACCGGGGAGCTGTTTTTT. This codes for CASSEALVAAVSTGELFF.

The CDR3 spells CASSPDRQVGGMVSTDTQYF. The CDR3 region has the DNA TGCGCCAGCAGCCCGGATCGCCAAGTCGGGGGAATGGTATCCACAGATACGCAGTATTTT. The gene calls are TRBV4-3 and TRBJ2-3; a possible D gene is TRBD2 (6 bases). Germline lookup yields CDR1 LGHNA and CDR2 YSLEER. The CDR3 contains 20 residues. V lost 4 bases to trimming and J lost 2 bases, with 28 bases between them.

This chain joins TRBV27 and TRBJ1-2; 12 bases fit TRBD1. Germline CDR1 is MNHEY and CDR2 is SMNVEV (reference sequence). The ends lost 6 bases at V and 6 bases at J; junction bases unmatched: 11. The CDR3 loop spans 16 amino acids. CDR3 bases: TGTGCCAGCAGCCGTTCGGGACAGGGGGCGATTGATGGCTACACCTTC. It yields the protein CASSRSGQGAIDGYTF.

In its sample, this clone was seen a few times. The CDR3 region has the DNA TGTGCCAGCAGTTACGGGCAGGGGGTCCAGCCCCAGCATTTT. Protein: CASSYGQGVQPQHF. The rearrangement links TRBV6-5 to TRBJ1-5; TRBD1 matches at 7 bases. V was clipped by 2 bases and J by 7 bases; unmatched bases: 5. Per germline, CDR1 MNHEY and CDR2 SVGAGI. The CDR3 spans 14 residues.

The chain couples TRBV9 to TRBJ2-5; 8 bases agree with TRBD1. Unmatched junction bases numbered 9, after V lost 3 bases and J lost 5 bases. CDR3 length: 15 amino acids. Germline lookup yields CDR1 SGDLS and CDR2 YYNGEE. CDR3 region: CASSARTGQDETQYF. The DNA of the CDR3 is TGTGCCAGCAGCGCCCGGACAGGGCAGGACGAGACCCAGTACTTC.

The chain uses TRBV12-3 or TRBV12-4 and TRBJ2-7, with 7 bases matching TRBD1. The V segment lost 8 bases and the J segment 2 bases; nucleotides outside the gene matches: 6. The CDR3 consists of 13 residues. The CDR3 DNA follows: TGTGCCAGCGGTAGGGACAGTGCCTACGAGCAGTACTTC. Amino acids: CASGRDSAYEQYF.

V usage is TRBV30 and J usage is TRBJ2-7, with D perhaps matching TRBD1 (5 bases). The V end was cut by 4 bases, the J end by 3 bases, with 10 bases between. The CDR3 runs to 12 residues. CDR1 GTSNPN and CDR2 SVGIG come from the germline V gene (reference sequence). CDR3 nucleotides: TGTGCCTGGATTTCAGGGCGCTACGAGCAGTACTTC. It specifies CAWISGRYEQYF.

The chain links TRBV2 to TRBJ1-2; tentative D call: TRBD1 (5 bases). Germline V gives CDR1 SNHLY, CDR2 FYNNEI. V lost 6 bases, J lost 5 bases, and 16 bases lay in between. This CDR3 has 14 amino acids. For the CDR3, the DNA is TGTGCCAGCAGGGCCCTGGGGGGAGGATATGGCTACACCTTC. This sequence encodes CASRALGGGYGYTF.

V and J are TRBV4-2 and TRBJ2-4, with D perhaps TRBD2 (5 bases). Per the germline V gene, CDR1 is LGHNA and CDR2 is YNFKEQ. The CDR3 has 17 amino acids. Trimming took 0 bases from V and 1 from J, leaving 13 bases between them. In DNA form, the CDR3 reads TGTGCCAGCAGCCAAGATGTCGCGGGCCCGGCCAAAAACATTCAGTACTTC. It yields the protein CASSQDVAGPAKNIQYF.

This rearrangement joins TRBV27 to TRBJ2-7; possible D gene TRBD2, 5 bases. Trimming shortened V by 5 bases and J by 5 bases, and 19 bases separated the two germline ends. CDR1 and CDR2 (germline): MNHEY, SMNVEV (reference sequence). The CDR3 contains 15 residues. CDR3 region: CASSPAAQPGDEQYF. For the CDR3, the DNA is TGTGCCAGCAGTCCCGCAGCGCAACCCGGGGACGAGCAGTACTTC.

The rearrangement links TRBV11-2 to TRBJ2-7; 7 nucleotides align to TRBD1. Germline V gives CDR1 SGHAT, CDR2 FQNNGV. This CDR3 spans 18 amino acids. The ends lost 5 bases at V and 3 bases at J; junction bases unmatched: 19. The chain's CDR3 is CASSPLNREKGQIYEQYF. The CDR3 DNA is TGTGCCAGCAGCCCCCTGAACCGGGAAAAGGGACAGATCTACGAGCAGTACTTC.

This clone was recorded a few times. The J gene is TRBJ2-7, the V gene TRBV28, with 7 bases identical to TRBD1. J was trimmed by 3 bases and V by 7 bases; bases with no gene match: 12. In germline, CDR1 is MDHEN, CDR2 SYDVKM. The CDR3 length is 15 residues. The DNA of the CDR3 is TGTGCCAGCACCCCCGGGTGGGACAGAATCTACGAGCAGTACTTC. Protein: CASTPGWDRIYEQYF.

This clone was seen only once. The J gene is TRBJ2-5, the V gene TRBV7-2, with a weak D call TRBD1 (6 bases). The length of the CDR3 is 16 residues. Germline CDR1 and CDR2: SGHTA and FQGNSA. Deletions cut 4 bases from V and 2 bases from J, with 17 bases between. CDR3 in amino acids: CASSSIQGLPQETQYF. CDR3 DNA sequence: TGTGCCAGCAGCTCAATACAGGGATTGCCTCAAGAGACCCAGTACTTC.

This chain connects TRBV19 to TRBJ1-2; 7 bases map to TRBD1. With V trimmed by 3 bases and J by 3 bases, 4 bases remained unmatched. CDR1 and CDR2 (germline): LNHDA, SQIVND (reference sequence). The CDR3 runs to 14 residues. CDR3 DNA sequence: TGTGCCAGTAGTATTGCAGGGGGTCACTATGGCTACACCTTC. It translates to CASSIAGGHYGYTF.

The J gene is TRBJ2-7, the V gene TRBV5-1, with 11 positions matching TRBD1. In germline, CDR1 is SGHRS, CDR2 YFSETQ. The CDR3 consists of 15 residues. Trimming at V came to 4 bases and at J to 7 bases, leaving 10 bases not matched to a gene. The CDR3 DNA is TGCGCCAGCAGCACCCGGACAGGGGGCTTTAGGGAGCAGTACTTC. This sequence encodes CASSTRTGGFREQYF.

This sequence joins TRBV28 and TRBJ1-5, with a tentative D call TRBD1 (6 bases). Germline V gene lookup returns CDR1 MDHEN and CDR2 SYDVKM. The CDR3 length is 16 residues. The ends were cut back, 6 bases at V and 1 base at J, with 16 bases in the middle. The chain's CDR3 is CASSLGQSLSNQPQHF. The CDR3 DNA follows: TGTGCCAGCAGCCTAGGACAGTCCCTAAGCAATCAGCCCCAGCATTTT.

With regard to this clone: This could be a read error, since a much larger clone is one nucleotide away. This chain links TRBV11-2 with TRBJ2-5; 11 nucleotides line up with TRBD1. CDR3 length: 15 amino acids. V lost 1 base and J lost 5; bases outside the gene matches: 3. Germline CDR1 SGHAT, CDR2 FQNNGV. The DNA for the CDR3 is TGTGCCAGCAGCTTAGGGACAGGGGGCGGGGAGACCCAGTACTTC. The encoded protein is CASSLGTGGGETQYF.

V and J are TRBV30 and TRBJ1-2; 9 nucleotides agree with TRBD1. Per the germline V gene, CDR1 is GTSNPN and CDR2 is SVGIG (reference sequence). V shed 3 bases and J 7 bases; nucleotides not matched to a gene: 21. The CDR3 totals 18 residues. The CDR3 loop is CAWSRAMTGTGRSPGYTF. Written as DNA, the CDR3 is TGTGCCTGGAGCCGAGCAATGACCGGGACAGGGCGGAGTCCTGGCTACACCTTC.

The genes are TRBV5-6 and TRBJ2-7; 8 nucleotides align to TRBD1. CDR1 and CDR2 from the germline V gene are SGHDT and YYEEEE. The CDR3 spans 14 residues. V gave up 0 bases and J gave up 4 bases; unmatched junction bases: 3. This chain's CDR3 is CASSLGQGAYEQYF. The CDR3 DNA reads TGTGCCAGCAGCTTGGGCCAGGGGGCATACGAGCAGTACTTC.